One and the same sample provided the 3 T cell receptor beta chains below, sequenced in a study of blood T cell repertoires in COVID-19. TCRdb keeps only in-frame clones here, not all; method: immunoSEQ multiplex PCR. The sample gives 220,000 or so clones, around 90% of which show up once; approximately 16% is in the top ten. The source material was PBMCs or T cells enriched from blood (not recorded which). The receptors here all came from a man aged 25-40 years who had been exposed to COVID-19.

The chain joins TRBV5-1 to TRBJ1-1; D remains ambiguous. Germline V CDR1 and CDR2: SGHRS, YFSETQ. V lost 0 bases to trimming and J lost 3 bases, with 9 bases between them. This CDR3 comprises 14 residues. CDR3 sequence reads: CASSLEPSYTEAFF. For the CDR3, the DNA is TGCGCCAGCAGCTTGGAACCCAGTTACACTGAAGCTTTCTTT.

V is TRBV6-5 and J is TRBJ2-2; D gene ambiguous. Between the trimmed V and J ends, which lost 2 bases and 1 base, there was a span of 5 bases. The CDR3 length is 14 residues. Germline CDR1 MNHEY, CDR2 SVGAGI. DNA of the CDR3: TGTGCCAGCAGTTACGTTCGGAACACCGGGGAGCTGTTTTTT. It codes for CASSYVRNTGELFF.

The gene calls are TRBV10-3 and TRBJ1-3, with TRBD1 identical over 7 bases. This CDR3 is built from 13 residues. V trimming: 5 bases; J trimming: 7 bases; junction bases outside the gene matches: 5. Looked up from germline, CDR1 is ENHRY and CDR2 is SYGVKD. The CDR3 sequence: CAISRDSRNTIYF. CDR3 sequence (DNA): TGTGCCATCAGTCGGGACAGCAGGAACACCATATATTTT.